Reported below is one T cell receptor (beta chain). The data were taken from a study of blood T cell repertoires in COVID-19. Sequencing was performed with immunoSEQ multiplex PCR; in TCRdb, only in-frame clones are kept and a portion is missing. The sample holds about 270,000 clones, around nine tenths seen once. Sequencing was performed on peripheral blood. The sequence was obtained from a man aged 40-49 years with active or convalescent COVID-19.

CDR3 DNA: TGTGCCTGCGCTAGCGGGGGGCCCTACAATGAGCAGTTCTTC. This sequence encodes CACASGGPYNEQFF. This rearrangement joins TRBV30 to TRBJ2-1, with TRBD2 matching 11 bases. In germline, CDR1 is GTSNPN, CDR2 SVGIG (reference sequence). The J segment lost 2 bases and the V segment lost 6 bases, leaving 3 bases of the junction unmatched. The CDR3 spans 14 residues.